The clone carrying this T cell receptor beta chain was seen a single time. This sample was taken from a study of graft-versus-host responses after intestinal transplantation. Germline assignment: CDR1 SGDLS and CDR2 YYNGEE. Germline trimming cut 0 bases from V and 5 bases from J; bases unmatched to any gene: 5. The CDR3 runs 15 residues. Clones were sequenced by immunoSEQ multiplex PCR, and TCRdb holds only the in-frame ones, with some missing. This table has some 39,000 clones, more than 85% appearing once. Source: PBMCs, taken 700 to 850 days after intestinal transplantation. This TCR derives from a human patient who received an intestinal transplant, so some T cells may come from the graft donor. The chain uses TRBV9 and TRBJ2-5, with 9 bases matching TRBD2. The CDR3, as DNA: TGTGCCAGCAGCGTAGGTAGCGGGAGAAGGGAGACCCAGTACTTC. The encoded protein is CASSVGSGRRETQYF.